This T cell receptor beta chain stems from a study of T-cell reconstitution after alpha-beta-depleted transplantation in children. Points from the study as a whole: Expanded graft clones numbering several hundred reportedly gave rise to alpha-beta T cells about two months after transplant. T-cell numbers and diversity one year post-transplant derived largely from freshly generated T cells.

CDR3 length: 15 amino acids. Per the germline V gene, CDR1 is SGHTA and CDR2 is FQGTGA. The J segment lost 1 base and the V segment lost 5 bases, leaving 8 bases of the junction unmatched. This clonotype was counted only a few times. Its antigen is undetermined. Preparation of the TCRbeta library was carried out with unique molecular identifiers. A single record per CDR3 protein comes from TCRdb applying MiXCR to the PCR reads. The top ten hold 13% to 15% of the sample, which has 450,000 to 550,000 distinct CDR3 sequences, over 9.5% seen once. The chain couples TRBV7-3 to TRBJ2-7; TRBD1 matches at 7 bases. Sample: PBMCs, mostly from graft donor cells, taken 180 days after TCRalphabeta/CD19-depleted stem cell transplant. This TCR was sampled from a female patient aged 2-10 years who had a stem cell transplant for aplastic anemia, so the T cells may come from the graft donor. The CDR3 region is CASSPRDSRSYEQYF. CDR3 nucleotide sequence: TGTGCCAGCAGCCCCAGGGACAGTAGATCCTACGAGCAGTACTTC.